This entry is about one T cell receptor beta chain. Its antigen is currently unknown. The sample belongs to a study of vaccination effects on CD4 cells after COVID-19. Study details: The two convalescent patients provided samples 16 days and one week before vaccination. Overall study findings and caveats: Clonal contraction was marked in infection- and vaccine-induced clones late after vaccination. In the study, convalescent patients were few, and early post-infection timepoints were absent.

The table came from immunoSEQ multiplex PCR; TCRdb's copy has only in-frame clones and leaves some out. The sample carries tens of thousands of clones, roughly 72% recorded once. The germline gives CDR1 SGDLS, CDR2 YYNGEE. V lost 0 bases, J lost 5 bases, and 4 bases stayed unmatched. The CDR3 is 14 residues long. Before any sequencing was done, the ViraFEST assay used viral peptide pools to expand antigen-specific CD4+ T cells. Following a roughly eleven-day culture, CD4+ T cells were purified. The person's infection with SARS-CoV-2, confirmed by PCR, took place between March and December 2020. A density of around 2 million PBMC per well was used; these cells were cultured with around 10 IU/ml IL-2 and approximately 10 ug/ml peptides.

The sequence was collected from a human donor who had a prior SARS-CoV-2 infection. V is TRBV9 and J is TRBJ1-2; 7 bases are a match to TRBD1. This material consisted of CD4+ T cells from PBMCs cultured with SARS-CoV-2 spike peptides, taken before COVID-19 vaccination. The CDR3 protein is CASSVANRGYGYTF. For the CDR3, the DNA is TGTGCCAGCAGCGTAGCGAACAGGGGTTATGGCTACACCTTC.